The source of this T cell receptor beta chain is a study of blood T cells in healthy people across ages. Germline V CDR1 and CDR2: LGHNA, YSLEER. The CDR3 spans 15 residues. Primers used in a second PCR of about 7 to 12 cycles were a sample-barcoded 5' primer and a J-beta primer mix. From the 5' RACE reads, TCRdb called clonotypes with MiXCR, one entry per CDR3 protein. Of roughly 1 million distinct CDR3 sequences listed, under 30% are singletons. For this clonotype: The junction does not match germline at one end; this may be a read error.

The same specimen was also included in a second study, on T cells of mothers and their children. This second study notes: Sample barcodes and 2-4 random nucleotides came from the second PCR's M1S primer.

The chain recombines TRBV4-3 with TRBJ2-3; D may be TRBD1 (6 bases). The clonotype was recovered from a girl aged 2 to 10 in good health. The sample consisted of blood. CDR3 sequence reads: CASSQDRMETGTQYF. As DNA, the CDR3 is TGCGCCAGCAGCCAAGATAGGATGGAGACAGGTACGCAGTATTTT.